A selection of T cell receptor beta chains follows, all from one sample in a study of cytomegalovirus exposure and HLA in healthy donors. Repertoires were generated with immunoSEQ multiplex PCR, while TCRdb's copy carries only in-frame clones and drops some. The top ten hold around 2.2% of the sample, which has around 100,000 clones, over 60% seen once. The sequenced sample consisted of PBMCs. All receptors come from a woman in her thirties in good health and CMV-seronegative. The CDR3 runs from the conserved cysteine through the conserved F or W. D genes are given only for firm matches. Size tells how often a clone was seen (once, few, many) or the class of an expanded clone, and some rows leave it out.

CDR3 protein: CASSVDPGLATYEQYF
CDR3 DNA: TGCGCCAGCAGCGTAGATCCGGGACTAGCTACCTACGAGCAGTACTTC
J gene: TRBJ2-7
V gene: TRBV5-1
D gene: TRBD2
clone size: NA

CDR3 protein: CASSLDRTPGADTQYF
CDR3 DNA: TGTGCCAGCAGCTTAGACAGGACACCCGGGGCAGATACGCAGTATTTT
J gene: TRBJ2-3
V gene: TRBV5-4
D gene: NA
clone size: few

CDR3 protein: CASSHWVRGADYYGYTF
CDR3 DNA: TGCGCCAGCAGCCATTGGGTCAGGGGTGCAGACTACTATGGCTACACCTTC
J gene: TRBJ1-2
V gene: TRBV4-1
D gene: NA
clone size: NA

CDR3 protein: CASSLAAGYNSPLHF
CDR3 DNA: TGTGCCAGCAGCTTAGCAGCGGGGTATAATTCACCCCTCCACTTT
J gene: TRBJ1-6
V gene: TRBV7-9
D gene: NA
clone size: NA

CDR3 protein: CASSPYSLVAGEKFDEQYF
CDR3 DNA: TGTGCCAGCTCACCCTATTCTTTAGTAGCGGGAGAAAAGTTCGACGAGCAGTACTTC
J gene: TRBJ2-7
V gene: TRBV18
D gene: TRBD2
clone size: NA

CDR3 protein: CASSLQGEGVTEAFF
CDR3 DNA: TGCGCCAGCAGCCTCCAGGGCGAAGGGGTCACTGAAGCTTTCTTT
J gene: TRBJ1-1
V gene: TRBV5-1
D gene: NA
clone size: NA

CDR3 protein: CASTKPRVRADTQYF
CDR3 DNA: TGTGCCAGCACCAAGCCCAGGGTTAGGGCAGATACGCAGTATTTT
J gene: TRBJ2-3
V gene: TRBV6-4
D gene: NA
clone size: NA

CDR3 protein: CASSEGQGGYGYTF
CDR3 DNA: TGTGCCAGCAGTGAAGGACAGGGCGGCTATGGCTACACCTTC
J gene: TRBJ1-2
V gene: TRBV6-1
D gene: TRBD1
clone size: NA

CDR3 protein: CASSASRGLGGIEKLFF
CDR3 DNA: TGTGCCAGCAGTGCCTCCAGGGGGCTCGGGGGGATCGAAAAACTGTTTTTT
J gene: TRBJ1-4
V gene: TRBV27
D gene: TRBD1
clone size: NA

CDR3 protein: CASSLGSSNNNEELFF
CDR3 DNA: TGTGCCAGCAGCTTAGGTAGCAGCAATAATAATGAAGAACTGTTTTTT
J gene: TRBJ1-4
V gene: TRBV7-9
D gene: NA
clone size: NA

CDR3 protein: CAISERAGEGTYTQYF
CDR3 DNA: TGTGCCATCAGTGAGCGGGCGGGAGAGGGCACATATACGCAGTATTTT
J gene: TRBJ2-3
V gene: TRBV10-3
D gene: TRBD2
clone size: once

CDR3 protein: CASSSNRDRERNGYTF
CDR3 DNA: TGTGCCAGCAGCTCCAACCGGGACAGGGAAAGGAATGGCTACACCTTC
J gene: TRBJ1-2
V gene: TRBV5-4
D gene: TRBD1
clone size: NA

CDR3 protein: CASRGASGSGTDTQYF
CDR3 DNA: TGTGCCAGCCGTGGGGCTAGCGGGAGTGGAACAGATACGCAGTATTTT
J gene: TRBJ2-3
V gene: TRBV6-4
D gene: TRBD2
clone size: few

CDR3 protein: CASSIGTGGREQYF
CDR3 DNA: TGTGCCAGTAGTATTGGGACAGGGGGAAGAGAGCAGTACTTC
J gene: TRBJ2-7
V gene: TRBV19
D gene: TRBD1
clone size: NA

CDR3 protein: CASSQDRISEAFF
CDR3 DNA: TGCGCCAGCAGCCAAGATCGTATATCTGAAGCGTTCTTT
J gene: TRBJ1-1
V gene: TRBV4-1
D gene: NA
clone size: NA

CDR3 protein: CASSFDRGLDTQYF
CDR3 DNA: TGCGCCAGCAGCTTCGACAGGGGGTTGGATACGCAGTATTTT
J gene: TRBJ2-3
V gene: TRBV5-1
D gene: TRBD1
clone size: NA

CDR3 protein: CRGLGGNEQFF
CDR3 DNA: TGCAGGGGGCTGGGGGGAAATGAGCAGTTCTTC
J gene: TRBJ2-1
V gene: TRBV20-1
D gene: NA
clone size: NA

CDR3 protein: CASRKQGMQETQYF
CDR3 DNA: TGTGCCAGCAGAAAACAGGGGATGCAAGAGACCCAGTACTTC
J gene: TRBJ2-5
V gene: TRBV6-6
D gene: TRBD1
clone size: few

CDR3 protein: CASSFAMNTEAFF
CDR3 DNA: TGTGCCAGCAGTTTTGCGATGAACACTGAAGCTTTCTTT
J gene: TRBJ1-1
V gene: TRBV27
D gene: NA
clone size: NA

CDR3 protein: CASNPLAGAYTDTQYF
CDR3 DNA: TGCGCCAGCAACCCCCTAGCGGGAGCATACACAGATACGCAGTATTTT
J gene: TRBJ2-3
V gene: TRBV5-1
D gene: TRBD2
clone size: NA

CDR3 protein: CASSSAKYNEQFF
CDR3 DNA: TGTGCCAGCAGTTCCGCTAAGTACAATGAGCAGTTCTTC
J gene: TRBJ2-1
V gene: TRBV27
D gene: NA
clone size: NA

CDR3 protein: CASSQGDKIGNTIYF
CDR3 DNA: TGCGCCAGCAGCCAAGGCGACAAAATCGGAAACACCATATATTTT
J gene: TRBJ1-3
V gene: TRBV4-1
D gene: NA
clone size: NA

CDR3 protein: CASSPAGRSSYEQYF
CDR3 DNA: TGTGCCAGCAGCCCCGCGGGCCGGAGCTCCTACGAGCAGTACTTC
J gene: TRBJ2-7
V gene: TRBV6-5
D gene: NA
clone size: NA

CDR3 protein: CASSPTSPARTGELFF
CDR3 DNA: TGTGCCAGTTCACCGACTAGCCCGGCCAGGACCGGGGAGCTGTTTTTT
J gene: TRBJ2-2
V gene: TRBV18
D gene: TRBD2
clone size: NA

CDR3 protein: CASRGLDLSYNEQFF
CDR3 DNA: TGTGCCAGCAGAGGACTAGACCTCTCCTACAATGAGCAGTTCTTC
J gene: TRBJ2-1
V gene: TRBV6-5
D gene: TRBD2
clone size: NA

CDR3 protein: CASSRGLAGVGQETQYF
CDR3 DNA: TGCGCCAGCAGCCGCGGACTAGCGGGAGTAGGGCAAGAGACCCAGTACTTC
J gene: TRBJ2-5
V gene: TRBV4-1
D gene: TRBD2
clone size: once

CDR3 protein: CSAPRVDEQYF
CDR3 DNA: TGCAGTGCCCCCCGAGTCGACGAGCAGTACTTC
J gene: TRBJ2-7
V gene: TRBV20-1
D gene: NA
clone size: NA

CDR3 protein: CASSLEMTGLHEQFF
CDR3 DNA: TGTGCCAGCAGCTTAGAGATGACAGGGCTACATGAGCAGTTCTTC
J gene: TRBJ2-1
V gene: TRBV7-8
D gene: TRBD1
clone size: NA

CDR3 protein: CASSSWDRSYEQYF
CDR3 DNA: TGTGCCAGTAGTAGCTGGGACAGATCCTACGAGCAGTACTTC
J gene: TRBJ2-7
V gene: TRBV19
D gene: TRBD1
clone size: NA

CDR3 protein: CASSSRTSGNTDTQYF
CDR3 DNA: TGTGCCAGCAGCTCCCGGACTAGCGGGAACACAGATACGCAGTATTTT
J gene: TRBJ2-3
V gene: TRBV13
D gene: TRBD2
clone size: few

CDR3 protein: CASSFTGTGELFF
CDR3 DNA: TGTGCCAGCAGCTTCACAGGGACCGGGGAGCTGTTTTTT
J gene: TRBJ2-2
V gene: TRBV5-4
D gene: NA
clone size: few

CDR3 protein: CASSVVPSGSPNTGELFF
CDR3 DNA: TGTGCCAGCAGCGTAGTCCCTAGCGGGAGCCCGAACACCGGGGAGCTGTTTTTT
J gene: TRBJ2-2
V gene: TRBV9
D gene: TRBD2
clone size: NA

CDR3 protein: CASRWTEGNTIYF
CDR3 DNA: TGTGCCAGCAGATGGACAGAAGGAAACACCATATATTTT
J gene: TRBJ1-3
V gene: TRBV6-1
D gene: NA
clone size: NA

CDR3 protein: CASSPAAGGRGANVLTF
CDR3 DNA: TGTGCCAGCTCACCGGCAGCGGGAGGGCGTGGGGCCAACGTCCTGACTTTC
J gene: TRBJ2-6
V gene: TRBV18
D gene: TRBD2
clone size: NA

CDR3 protein: CASTLGGTGGTEAFF
CDR3 DNA: TGTGCCAGCACCCTGGGGGGGACGGGGGGGACTGAAGCTTTCTTT
J gene: TRBJ1-1
V gene: TRBV28
D gene: NA
clone size: NA

CDR3 protein: CASSNDRNTEAFF
CDR3 DNA: TGTGCCAGCAGCAATGACAGGAACACTGAAGCTTTCTTT
J gene: TRBJ1-1
V gene: TRBV28
D gene: NA
clone size: NA

CDR3 protein: CASSVGTDYEQYF
CDR3 DNA: TGTGCCAGCAGCGTCGGGACAGACTACGAGCAGTACTTC
J gene: TRBJ2-7
V gene: TRBV7-2
D gene: TRBD1
clone size: NA

CDR3 protein: CASSLGRQGGNQPQHF
CDR3 DNA: TGTGCCAGCAGCCTGGGGAGACAGGGTGGGAATCAGCCCCAGCATTTT
J gene: TRBJ1-5
V gene: TRBV7-8
D gene: TRBD1
clone size: NA

CDR3 protein: CASRRTGSGGYTF
CDR3 DNA: TGTGCCAGCAGAAGAACAGGGTCGGGTGGCTACACCTTC
J gene: TRBJ1-2
V gene: TRBV28
D gene: NA
clone size: few

CDR3 protein: CASIALGFPGGVGQETQYF
CDR3 DNA: TGTGCCAGCATAGCGTTAGGGTTCCCGGGAGGAGTGGGGCAAGAGACCCAGTACTTC
J gene: TRBJ2-5
V gene: TRBV21-1
D gene: NA
clone size: NA

CDR3 protein: CASGLVHGAQGNEQFF
CDR3 DNA: TGTGCTAGTGGTTTGGTACACGGAGCTCAAGGCAATGAGCAGTTCTTC
J gene: TRBJ2-1
V gene: TRBV12-5
D gene: NA
clone size: NA

CDR3 protein: CASSFYNRGPYEQYF
CDR3 DNA: TGTGCCAGCAGTTTCTATAACAGGGGCCCCTACGAGCAGTACTTC
J gene: TRBJ2-7
V gene: TRBV27
D gene: TRBD1
clone size: NA

CDR3 protein: CATGTGLGETQYF
CDR3 DNA: TGTGCCACCGGGACAGGGCTGGGGGAGACCCAGTACTTC
J gene: TRBJ2-5
V gene: TRBV25-1
D gene: TRBD1
clone size: few

CDR3 protein: CASSSGDRQFF
CDR3 DNA: TGTGCCAGCAGTTCCGGGGACAGGCAATTCTTC
J gene: TRBJ2-1
V gene: TRBV6-4
D gene: TRBD1
clone size: NA

CDR3 protein: CASSEFTSGKNEQFF
CDR3 DNA: TGTGCCAGCAGTGAATTCACTAGCGGGAAAAATGAGCAGTTCTTC
J gene: TRBJ2-1
V gene: TRBV2
D gene: TRBD2
clone size: NA

CDR3 protein: CASSTPSGTDTQYF
CDR3 DNA: TGTGCCAGTAGTACACCTAGCGGCACAGATACGCAGTATTTT
J gene: TRBJ2-3
V gene: TRBV19
D gene: NA
clone size: few

CDR3 protein: CASSPSPGQGSGYTF
CDR3 DNA: TGTGCCAGCTCACCCTCCCCGGGACAGGGTTCTGGCTACACCTTC
J gene: TRBJ1-2
V gene: TRBV18
D gene: TRBD1
clone size: NA

CDR3 protein: CATSVRTGANVLTF
CDR3 DNA: TGTGCCACCAGCGTGCGTACTGGGGCCAACGTCCTGACTTTC
J gene: TRBJ2-6
V gene: TRBV15
D gene: NA
clone size: NA

CDR3 protein: CASTPIGGDNEQFF
CDR3 DNA: TGTGCCAGCACCCCAATTGGGGGGGATAATGAGCAGTTCTTC
J gene: TRBJ2-1
V gene: TRBV7-2
D gene: TRBD2
clone size: few

CDR3 protein: CASSSTRQGNTEAFF
CDR3 DNA: TGCGCCAGCAGCTCGACTAGGCAGGGGAACACTGAAGCTTTCTTT
J gene: TRBJ1-1
V gene: TRBV5-1
D gene: NA
clone size: few

CDR3 protein: CASSPTGDRYEQYF
CDR3 DNA: TGTGCCAGCAGCCCCACGGGGGATCGGTACGAGCAGTACTTC
J gene: TRBJ2-7
V gene: TRBV5-4
D gene: NA
clone size: NA